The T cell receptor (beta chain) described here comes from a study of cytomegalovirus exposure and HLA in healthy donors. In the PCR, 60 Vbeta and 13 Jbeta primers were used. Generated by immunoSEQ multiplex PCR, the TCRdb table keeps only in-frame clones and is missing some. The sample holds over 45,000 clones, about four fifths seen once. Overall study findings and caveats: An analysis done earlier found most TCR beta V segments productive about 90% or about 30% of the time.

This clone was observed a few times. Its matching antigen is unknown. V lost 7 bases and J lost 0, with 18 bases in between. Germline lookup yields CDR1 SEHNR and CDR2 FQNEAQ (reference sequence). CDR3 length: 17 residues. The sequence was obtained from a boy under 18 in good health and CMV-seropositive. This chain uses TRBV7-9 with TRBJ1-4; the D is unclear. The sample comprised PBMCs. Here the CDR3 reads CASTPSSGLATNEKLFF. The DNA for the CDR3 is TGTGCCAGCACCCCTTCGTCAGGCCTGGCAACTAATGAAAAACTGTTTTTT.